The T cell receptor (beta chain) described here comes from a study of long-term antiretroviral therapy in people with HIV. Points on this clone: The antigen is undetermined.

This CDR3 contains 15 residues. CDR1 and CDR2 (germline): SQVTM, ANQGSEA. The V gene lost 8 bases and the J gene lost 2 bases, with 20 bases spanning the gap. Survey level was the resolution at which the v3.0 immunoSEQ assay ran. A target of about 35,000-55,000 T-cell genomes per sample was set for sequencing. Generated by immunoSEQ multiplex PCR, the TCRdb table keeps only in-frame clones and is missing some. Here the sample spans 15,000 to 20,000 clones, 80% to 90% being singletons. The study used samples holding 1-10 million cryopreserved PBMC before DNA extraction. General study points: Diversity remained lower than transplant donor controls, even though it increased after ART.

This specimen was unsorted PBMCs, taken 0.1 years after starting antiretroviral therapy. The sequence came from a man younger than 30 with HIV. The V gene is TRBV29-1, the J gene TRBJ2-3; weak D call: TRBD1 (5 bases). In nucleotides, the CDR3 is TGCAGCATTGTGGGGCAGGGTAGCCACACAGATACGCAGTATTTT. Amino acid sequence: CSIVGQGSHTDTQYF.